Following are 19 T cell receptor beta chains from one sample sequenced in a study of beta chain features in type 1 diabetes (dated by TCRdb to the late 2010s). The research as a whole found: A moderate but significant shortening of TCRB CDR3 length was observed in type 1 diabetes patients in all four CD4+ subsets.

Library preparation used the immunoSEQ multiplex PCR assay. The entire isolated RNA was reverse transcribed using the High Capacity cDNA Reverse Transcription Kit, and thus expressed TCRB transcripts were sequenced. The source is immuneACCESS, and TCRdb retained only in-frame sequences with V and J called. Part of the clones is not carried over; for the studies checked, unresolved V genes explain less than half of this, and the remainder is unexplained. The sample profile shows about 150,000 clones; about a tenth of them were found once. The leading ten clones occupy more than 0.45% of the sample. These TCRs' antigens remain unknown. Sequenced input: central memory CD4+ T cells from blood. The receptors were sampled from a man aged 25 to 40 with type 1 diabetes.

The chain recombines TRBV2 with TRBJ2-7, with a possible D match to TRBD2 (7 bases). Looked up from germline, CDR1 is SNHLY and CDR2 is FYNNEI. The CDR3 sequence is 14 residues long. V lost 6 bases, J lost 2 bases, and 14 bases lay in between. CDR3 sequence reads: CASRGGTTTYEQYF. The CDR3 DNA reads as TGTGCCAGCAGGGGGGGGACAACGACCTACGAGCAGTACTTC.

The chain carries TRBV7-9 and TRBJ2-1, with D hard to call. CDR1 and CDR2 from the germline V gene are SEHNR and FQNEAQ (reference sequence). Trimming took off 5 bases at V and 9 bases at J, with 17 bases between the two ends. The CDR3 loop spans 14 amino acids. The CDR3 DNA is TGTGCCAGCAGCCCCACCTCCGCTAGTGTTGAGCAGTTCTTC. Protein: CASSPTSASVEQFF.

This clone turned up a few times. The chain has TRBV18 and TRBJ2-3; D gene ambiguous. Per germline, CDR1 KGHSH and CDR2 LQKENI. Trimming removed 6 bases from V and 6 bases from J, with 16 bases in between. This CDR3 is built from 14 residues. DNA of the CDR3: TGTGCCAGCTCCCTCTCCGAGAGCTTGGATACGCAGTATTTT. Amino acids: CASSLSESLDTQYF.

V is TRBV5-1 and J is TRBJ1-2; TRBD1 is a possible D gene (6 bases). Deletions cut 4 bases from V and 3 bases from J, with 10 bases between. This CDR3 has 13 residues. The germline V gene has CDR1 SGHRS and CDR2 YFSETQ. CDR3 sequence reads: CASSLQGDYGYTF. CDR3 coding DNA: TGCGCCAGCAGCCTACAGGGTGACTATGGCTACACCTTC.

J is TRBJ2-5 and V is TRBV29-1; 8 bases fit TRBD2. The CDR3 runs to 13 residues. CDR1 is SQVTM, CDR2 ANQGSEA, per germline. V lost 4 bases, J lost 2 bases, and 3 bases stayed unmatched. CDR3 sequence: CSVATSGQETQYF. CDR3 sequence (DNA): TGCAGCGTTGCCACTAGCGGACAAGAGACCCAGTACTTC.

The table lists this clone with a few counts. V is TRBV9 and J is TRBJ1-5; D gene uncertain. The CDR3 extends over 14 amino acids. Trimming stripped 5 bases from V and 7 bases from J, with 16 bases between. Germline assignment: CDR1 SGDLS and CDR2 YYNGEE. The CDR3 reads CASSLGPGGQPQHF. Written as DNA, the CDR3 is TGTGCCAGCAGTCTAGGCCCCGGCGGGCAGCCCCAGCATTTT.

This clone appeared a few times. This chain uses TRBV2 with TRBJ2-5; maybe TRBD1 (5 bases). The CDR3 totals 15 residues. V gave up 7 bases and J gave up 5 bases, with 20 bases separating them. Germline assignment: CDR1 SNHLY and CDR2 FYNNEI. CDR3 sequence reads: CASTPLGASGETQYF. The CDR3 DNA reads as TGTGCCAGCACCCCCCTGGGCGCCTCAGGGGAGACCCAGTACTTC. The full variable domain, rest sourced from reference TRBV2 and TRBJ2-5, is EPEVTQTPSHQVTQMGQEVILRCVPISNHLYFYWYRQILGQKVEFLVSFYNNEISEKSEIFDDQFSVERPDGSNFTLKIRSTKLEDSAMYFCASTPLGASGETQYFGPGTRLLVL.

A few counts support this clone. The chain combines TRBV7-9 with TRBJ2-7, with D possibly being TRBD2 (6 bases). The CDR3 totals 13 residues. CDR1 and CDR2 from the germline V gene are SEHNR and FQNEAQ (reference sequence). Trimming stripped 5 bases from V and 5 bases from J, with 13 bases between. The CDR3 is CASSPGVADEQYF. CDR3 sequence (DNA): TGTGCCAGCAGCCCCGGCGTAGCGGACGAGCAGTACTTC. The full variable domain, with the rest looked up from reference TRBV7-9 and TRBJ2-7, is DTGVSQNPRHKITKRGQNVTFRCDPISEHNRLYWYRQTLGQGPEFLTYFQNEAQLEKSRLLSDRFSAERPKGSFSTLEIQRTEQGDSAMYLCASSPGVADEQYFGPGTRLTVT.

The V and J genes are TRBV10-3 and TRBJ2-5; 12 bases fit TRBD2. The end of the DNA aligns better with TRBJ2-7, so the J call may be wrong. The length of the CDR3 is 13 residues. Germline values: CDR1 ENHRY, CDR2 SYGVKD. The CDR3 reads CAISGTSGVEQYF. CDR3 in DNA: TGTGCCATCAGTGGGACTAGCGGGGTCGAGCAGTACTTC.

This chain links TRBV4-1 with TRBJ1-2; D is unclear. This CDR3 spans 13 amino acids. The germline V and J ends were trimmed by 2 bases and 5 bases, with 9 bases remaining between them. The germline CDR1 and CDR2 sequences are MGHRA and YSYEKL. The CDR3 loop is CASSQSAVYGYTF. In DNA, the CDR3 is TGCGCCAGCAGCCAAAGCGCAGTTTATGGCTACACCTTC.

In this sample, this clone turned up a few times. The V call is TRBV7-2, the J call TRBJ2-3, with no clear D. The CDR3 totals 14 residues. Per germline, CDR1 SGHTA and CDR2 FQGNSA. The V gene lost 1 base and the J gene lost 6 bases, with 11 bases spanning the gap. The CDR3 loop is CASSLVIASDTQYF. The CDR3 region has the DNA TGTGCCAGCAGCTTAGTCATAGCATCGGATACGCAGTATTTT.

The chain is built from TRBV29-1 and TRBJ2-2, with 10 bases fitting TRBD2. The germline gives CDR1 SQVTM, CDR2 ANQGSEA. V lost 1 base to trimming and J lost 5 bases; unmatched junction nucleotides: 1. This CDR3 is built from 14 residues. The CDR3 is CSVEGTSGTGELFF. In nucleotides, the CDR3 is TGCAGCGTTGAAGGGACTAGCGGAACCGGGGAGCTGTTTTTT.

This clone has more than one count but fewer than ten. The rearrangement joins TRBV7-9 to TRBJ2-2, with TRBD2 identical over 8 bases. The V segment lost 4 bases and the J segment 1 base; nucleotides outside the gene matches: 2. Germline loops: CDR1 SEHNR, CDR2 FQNEAQ (reference sequence). This CDR3 is 15 amino acids long. The CDR3 reads CASSSLAVNTGELFF. The CDR3 DNA is TGTGCCAGCAGCTCACTAGCGGTGAACACCGGGGAGCTGTTTTTT. The whole variable domain, remainder taken from reference TRBV7-9 and TRBJ2-2, is DTGVSQNPRHKITKRGQNVTFRCDPISEHNRLYWYRQTLGQGPEFLTYFQNEAQLEKSRLLSDRFSAERPKGSFSTLEIQRTEQGDSAMYLCASSSLAVNTGELFFGEGSRLTVL.

This clone was observed a few times. This rearrangement joins TRBV29-1 to TRBJ2-5; 8 nucleotides align to TRBD1. Looked up from germline, CDR1 is SQVTM and CDR2 is ANQGSEA. CDR3 length: 13 residues. V trimming: 4 bases; J trimming: 1 base; junction bases outside the gene matches: 2. The CDR3 loop is CSVGTGPQETQYF. CDR3 nucleotide sequence: TGCAGCGTTGGGACAGGGCCCCAAGAGACCCAGTACTTC.

J is TRBJ2-1 and V is TRBV4-2; D perhaps matches TRBD2 (5 bases). Per the germline V gene, CDR1 is LGHNA and CDR2 is YNFKEQ. There are 14 residues in the CDR3. With 3 bases removed from V and 6 bases from J, the gap between germline ends came to 12 bases. This chain's CDR3 is CASSHHERGNEQFF. The DNA of the CDR3 is TGTGCCAGCAGCCATCATGAACGGGGCAATGAGCAGTTCTTC.

CDR3 sequence reads: CASSSAGGEAFF. The CDR3 nucleotides read TGTGCCAGCAGTTCTGCCGGGGGTGAAGCTTTCTTT. The V gene is TRBV7-9, the J gene TRBJ1-1, with D maybe TRBD1 (5 bases). Germline CDR1 reads SEHNR; CDR2 reads FQNEAQ (reference sequence). The CDR3 contains 12 residues. Trimming left V 6 bases short and J 7 bases short, with 12 bases between.

The sample holds many counts of this clone. The J gene is TRBJ2-3, the V gene TRBV19; 8 bases map to TRBD2. The CDR3 is 14 amino acids. Germline V gene lookup returns CDR1 LNHDA and CDR2 SQIVND (reference sequence). The V and J ends lost 8 bases and 2 bases, in that order; junction bases with no gene match: 6. CDR3 sequence: CASQIAGHTDTQYF. In DNA, the CDR3 is TGTGCCAGTCAGATAGCGGGGCACACAGATACGCAGTATTTT.

The chain employs TRBV5-4 and TRBJ2-3; TRBD2 agrees at 9 bases. Per germline, CDR1 SGHNT and CDR2 YYREEE (reference sequence). V lost 4 bases to trimming and J lost 2 bases; unmatched junction nucleotides: 5. CDR3 length: 15 amino acids. CDR3: CASSVPSGTTDTQYF. Written as DNA, the CDR3 is TGTGCCAGCAGCGTCCCTAGCGGGACCACAGATACGCAGTATTTT.

This clone was counted a few times. The genes are TRBV23-1 and TRBJ1-2; a weak D match, TRBD1 (5 bases). TRBV23-1 counts as an open reading frame of uncertain function. This CDR3 contains 15 residues. Trimming shortened V by 3 bases and J by 6 bases, and 17 bases separated the two germline ends. In DNA form, the CDR3 reads TGCGCCAGCAGTCATCAATCAAGACAGCGTCATGGCTACACCTTC. Residues: CASSHQSRQRHGYTF.